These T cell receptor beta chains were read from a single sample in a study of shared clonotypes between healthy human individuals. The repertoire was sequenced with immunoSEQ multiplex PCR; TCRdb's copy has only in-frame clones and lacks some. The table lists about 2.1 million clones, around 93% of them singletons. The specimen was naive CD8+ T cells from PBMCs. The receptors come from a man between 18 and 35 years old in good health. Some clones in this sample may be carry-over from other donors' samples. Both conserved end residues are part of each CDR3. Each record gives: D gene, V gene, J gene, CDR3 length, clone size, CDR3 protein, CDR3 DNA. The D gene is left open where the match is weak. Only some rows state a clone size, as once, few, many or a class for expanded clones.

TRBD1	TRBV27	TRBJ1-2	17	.	CASSGWTGVRWLDGYTF	TGTGCCAGCAGTGGGTGGACAGGGGTAAGATGGTTAGATGGCTACACCTTC
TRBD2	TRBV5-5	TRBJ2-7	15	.	CASSLRLADSYEQYF	TGTGCCAGCAGCTTGCGACTAGCGGACTCCTACGAGCAGTACTTC
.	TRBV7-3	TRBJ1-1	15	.	CASSLTRQMNTEAFF	TGTGCCAGCAGCTTAACGAGACAGATGAACACTGAAGCTTTCTTT
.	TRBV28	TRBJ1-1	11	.	CATWASPEAFF	TGTGCCACCTGGGCGAGTCCTGAAGCTTTCTTT
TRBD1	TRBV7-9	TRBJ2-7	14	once	CASSPTGVGAEQYF	TGTGCCAGCAGCCCTACAGGGGTAGGTGCCGAGCAGTACTTC
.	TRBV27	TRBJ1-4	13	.	CASSLSPNEKLFF	TGTGCCAGCAGTTTAAGCCCTAATGAAAAACTGTTTTTT
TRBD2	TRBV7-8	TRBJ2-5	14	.	CASSPSGRAPTQYF	TGTGCCAGCAGCCCTAGCGGGAGGGCGCCGACCCAGTACTTC
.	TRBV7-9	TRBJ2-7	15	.	CASTLTPAGTYEQYF	TGTGCCAGCACCCTCACCCCAGCGGGTACCTACGAGCAGTACTTC
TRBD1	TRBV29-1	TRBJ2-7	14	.	CSVLSRTGSYEQYF	TGCAGCGTCCTCAGCAGGACAGGTTCCTACGAGCAGTACTTC
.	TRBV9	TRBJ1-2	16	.	CASSELGLGGIYGYTF	TGTGCCAGCAGCGAGTTAGGGCTCGGGGGCATATATGGCTACACCTTC
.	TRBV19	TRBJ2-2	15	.	CASLDGRENTGELFF	TGTGCCAGTCTAGACGGCAGAGAGAACACCGGGGAGCTGTTTTTT
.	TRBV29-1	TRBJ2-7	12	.	CSVGGGPLEQYF	TGCAGCGTTGGCGGGGGCCCCCTCGAGCAGTACTTC
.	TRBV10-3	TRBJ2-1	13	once	CAISDIGGNEQFF	TGTGCCATCAGTGATATAGGGGGCAATGAGCAGTTCTTC
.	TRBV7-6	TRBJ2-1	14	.	CASSLAGGANEQFF	TGTGCCAGCAGCTTAGCGGGGGGGGCCAATGAGCAGTTCTTC
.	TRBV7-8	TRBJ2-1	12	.	CASSFNGNEQFF	TGTGCCAGCAGCTTTAACGGCAATGAGCAGTTCTTC
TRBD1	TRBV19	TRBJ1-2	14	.	CASNRGAWNYGYTF	TGTGCCAGTAACAGGGGGGCATGGAACTATGGCTACACCTTC
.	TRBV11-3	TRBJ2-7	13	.	CASSPDDSGEQYF	TGTGCCAGCAGCCCGGACGACTCAGGGGAGCAGTACTTC
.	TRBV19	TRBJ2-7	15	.	CASSPSRGGSYEQYF	TGTGCCAGTAGCCCATCGAGGGGCGGATCCTACGAGCAGTACTTC
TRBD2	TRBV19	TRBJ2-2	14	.	CASSSGGGTGELFF	TGTGCCAGTTCTAGCGGGGGCGGAACCGGGGAGCTGTTTTTT
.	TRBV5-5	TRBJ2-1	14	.	CASSLAAGTDEQFF	TGTGCCAGCAGCTTGGCGGCAGGGACGGATGAGCAGTTCTTC
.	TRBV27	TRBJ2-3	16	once	CASSALLALGTDTQYF	TGTGCCAGCAGTGCCTTATTGGCCCTTGGCACAGATACGCAGTATTTT